A single sample gave rise to the 10 T cell receptor beta chains below, sequenced in a study of T cell clonality in common variable immunodeficiency. Profiling relied on immunoSEQ multiplex PCR, and the TCRdb table lists in-frame clones only, not all of them. Captured here are tens of thousands of clones, none seen once; the top ten comprise about an eighth. The sequencing sample was made of peripheral blood mononuclear cells. The source is a person aged 18 to 69 in good health.

This clone was found many times. The read is 3 residues too short to cover the CDR3 end, so that end is filled in from the germline J gene. The chain employs TRBV30 and TRBJ2-1; 8 positions agree with TRBD1. Germline CDR1 is GTSNPN and CDR2 is SVGIG (reference sequence). V dropped 5 bases and J dropped 3; count of bases not matched to a gene: 6. CDR3 length: 14 amino acids. CDR3 protein: CAWSTGAGYNEQFF. The sequenced part of the CDR3 DNA is TGTGCCTGGTCGACAGGGGCGGGCTACAATGAG.

At least ten counts were recorded for this clone. The sequence runs out 3 residues before the end of the CDR3; the remainder is reconstructed from the germline J gene. V is TRBV7-2 and J is TRBJ2-3; unclear D gene. The germline CDR1 and CDR2 sequences are SGHTA and FQGNSA. V was cut by 8 bases and J by 3 bases, with 6 bases left in between. This CDR3 comprises 11 residues. This CDR3 reads CASLKTDTQYF. The CDR3 DNA, read in part, is TGTGCCAGCCTTAAAACAGATACG. The full variable domain, rest sourced from reference TRBV7-2 and TRBJ2-3, is GAGVSQSPSNKVTEKGKDVELRCDPISGHTALYWYRQSLGQGLEFLIYFQGNSAPDKSGLPSDRFSAERTGGSVSTLTIQRTQQEDSAVYLCASLKTDTQYFGPGTRLTVL.

This clone was recorded at least ten times. The CDR3 is cut off 3 residues early in the read; its end comes from the germline J gene. This sequence joins TRBV20-1 and TRBJ1-2; possible D gene TRBD1, 5 bases. CDR1 and CDR2 from the germline V gene are DFQATT and SNEGSKA (reference sequence). Trimming took off 1 base at V and 6 bases at J, with 15 bases between the two ends. CDR3 length equals 14 residues. The part of the CDR3 DNA that was read is TGCAGTGCTAGAGGCGGCACCTCCAGGGATGGC. Protein sequence: CSARGGTSRDG. Given in full, the CDR3 is CSARGGTSRDGYTF.

This clone has just a few counts. The read ends 3 residues early relative to the CDR3; the germline J gene fills the gap. V is TRBV6-4 and J is TRBJ2-3; D perhaps matches TRBD2 (5 bases). The CDR3 extends over 15 amino acids. Germline lookup yields CDR1 MRHNA and CDR2 SNTAGT. Trimming pared 5 bases from V and 3 bases from J, leaving 15 bases between. The part of the CDR3 DNA that was read is TGTGCCAGCAGTCCTACTGAGACGGGGACAGATACG. Its protein is CASSPTETGTDT. The whole CDR3 sequence reads CASSPTETGTDTQYF.

This clone has at least ten counts. Sequencing ends 3 residues short of the CDR3 end; the germline J gene provides the rest. The V gene is TRBV6-4, the J gene TRBJ2-1; D is possibly TRBD1 (6 bases). CDR3 length: 15 residues. CDR1 MRHNA and CDR2 SNTAGT come from the germline V gene. Trimming shortened V by 3 bases and J by 6 bases, and 15 bases separated the two germline ends. The part of the CDR3 DNA that was read is TGTGCCAGCAGTGATTTGGGGGACAACCTCAATGAG. Translation gives CASSDLGDNLNE. The full-length CDR3 reads as CASSDLGDNLNEQFF.

This clone was picked up many times. The missing CDR3 end, 3 residues past where the read stops, is filled in from the germline J gene. The V gene is TRBV18, the J gene TRBJ2-1; D is unresolved. Germline CDR1 reads KGHSH; CDR2 reads LQKENI. With 0 bases removed from V and 8 bases from J, the gap between germline ends came to 11 bases. The CDR3 covers 14 residues. This CDR3 is CASSPPGVADEQFF. CDR3 DNA (partial): TGTGCCAGCTCACCACCAGGAGTTGCGGATGAG.

In this sample, this clone turned up a few times. The CDR3 end lies 3 residues beyond the end of the read and is filled in from the germline J gene. The rearrangement joins TRBV19 to TRBJ1-1; 8 bases fit TRBD1. V shed 4 bases and J 1 base; nucleotides not matched to a gene: 11. This CDR3 is built from 17 residues. Germline V gene lookup returns CDR1 LNHDA and CDR2 SQIVND (reference sequence). The covered CDR3 bases are TGTGCCAGTAGTACCCCCGGACAGGGAGGAAGGAACACTGAA. Its translation: CASSTPGQGGRNTE. The whole CDR3 is CASSTPGQGGRNTEAFF.

The table lists this clone with a few counts. Coverage ceases 3 residues before the CDR3 finishes, and the germline J gene fills in the end. V is TRBV6-1 and J is TRBJ2-3; D is perhaps TRBD1 or TRBD2 (5 bases each). This CDR3 region has 13 residues. Germline CDR1 and CDR2: MNHNS and SASEGT. The covered CDR3 bases are TGTGCCAGCAGTGAACAGGGTAGGGAGACG. Residues: CASSEQGRET. The CDR3 as a whole reads CASSEQGRETQYF.

This clone was seen many times. CDR3 bases read: TGTGCCAGTAGTATCCGGGACAGAGATTCACCC. It yields the protein CASSIRDRDSP. The whole CDR3 protein is CASSIRDRDSPLHF. This chain uses TRBV19 with TRBJ1-6, with TRBD1 matching over 7 bases. The DNA ends 3 residues before the CDR3 does, and the rest of the CDR3 is filled in from the germline J gene. V shed 3 bases, J shed 8 bases, and the junction held 4 bases outside the gene matches. This CDR3 has 14 amino acids. Germline-derived CDR1 and CDR2 are LNHDA and SQIVND (reference sequence).

This clone was seen many times. The read gets to within 3 residues of the CDR3 end, and the germline J gene fills in the rest. The chain is built from TRBV9 and TRBJ2-1; TRBD2 aligns across 16 bases. Germline V gene sequence: CDR1 SGDLS, CDR2 YYNGEE. The junction had 7 bases not matched to a gene; V was cut back by 4 bases and J by 9 bases. CDR3 length equals 16 residues. The CDR3 bases that were read are TGTGCCAGCAGCCCTGGGACTAGCGGGGGGGCAGGTGAG. It is translated as CASSPGTSGGAGE. The whole CDR3 protein is CASSPGTSGGAGEQFF.